One T cell receptor beta chain is described in this entry. Its target is not known. Measured with immunoSEQ multiplex PCR; TCRdb has only the in-frame clones, and not every one. The sample includes over 20,000 clones, approximately 97% of them seen just once. The V end was cut by 2 bases, the J end by 0 bases, with 8 bases between. CDR3 length equals 15 residues. Germline V gives CDR1 MGHDK, CDR2 SYGVNS. The data belong to a study of monozygotic twins with cystic fibrosis. Study at large: Libraries were built from roughly 2.8 micrograms of fragmented DNA using approximately 15 PCR cycles. Whole-study findings and limits: Monozygotic CF twin pairs shared significantly more nucleotide-identical clonotypes than unrelated CF individuals did. Co-twins had the most similar V usage for 13 of 16 pairs, J for 8. Median Simpson clonality of approximately 0.0088 suggested naive T cells predominated.

The sequence came from a girl aged 5-17 years with cystic fibrosis. Sequenced input: blood. This chain uses TRBV25-1 with TRBJ1-5; D gene uncertain. The CDR3 is CASSEGPNSNQPQHF. DNA for the CDR3: TGTGCCAGCAGTGAAGGCCCCAATAGCAATCAGCCCCAGCATTTT. Using reference TRBV25-1 and TRBJ1-5 for the parts outside the CDR3, the full variable domain is EADIYQTPRYLVIGTGKKITLECSQTMGHDKMYWYQQDPGMELHLIHYSYGVNSTEKGDLSSESTVSRIRTEHFPLTLESARPSHTSQYLCASSEGPNSNQPQHFGDGTRLSIL.